The source of this T cell receptor (beta chain) is a study of T cell responses to AZD1222 COVID-19 vaccine. Study overall: Pooling was applied to second doses at about 4 or about 12 weeks. Study findings and constraints: No day 14 peak samples; only post-peak repertoires were characterized. Donors were largely white British and mainly female; clonal diversity was possibly underestimated. The breadth and depth of Spike-specific TCRs increased once two AZD1222 doses had been given.

Some clones are missing from TCRdb's copy, which holds only in-frame ones; the method was immunoSEQ multiplex PCR. The sample carries 120,000 to 150,000 clones, about 90% recorded once. The CDR3 is 13 residues long. The V gene's germline CDR1 is SGHAT and CDR2 FQNNGV. V gave up 5 bases and J gave up 7 bases, with 14 bases separating them. For this clone: Its antigen is not known.

Sequencing was performed on peripheral blood, taken on day 0 of AZD1222 vaccination. The origin of this receptor is an adult in good health. The chain links TRBV11-2 to TRBJ1-1; possibly TRBD1 for D (6 bases). The CDR3 DNA is TGTGCCAGCAGCCGGGGGGCGATTGGTGAAGCTTTCTTT. As protein: CASSRGAIGEAFF.